Included here is one T cell receptor beta chain sequence, with context. This clone's antigen is unknown. Per-base qualities were not stored, and no clone one base away is much larger. This specimen belongs to a study of blood T cell repertoires in COVID-19 (dated by TCRdb to about 2020). With regard to the full study: Samples from collaborators originated in the United States, Italy and Spain and spanned both the acute and convalescent phases of COVID-19. The prospective study material was composed of cDNA or gDNA derived from T cells, B-cell-depleted T cells, or PBMCs. Deeply sampled blood TCRbeta repertoires from subjects exposed to, actively infected with, or recovered from COVID-19 were included in the dataset. The repertoires were released in a freely available public database intended as a resource for research on the immune response to SARS-CoV-2. The samples were drawn from the first 160 participants of the ongoing ImmuneRACE study and from over a thousand subjects provided by 6 global collaborators. A de-identified subject ID, COVID-19 status, age in years and sex were almost always included in the sample metadata. Where available, HLA class I and class II types were obtained from metadata supplied by the sample provider rather than from assay-based typing. Study-wide findings and limitations: The amount of clinical and demographic metadata varied by source and participant and was provided uncurated.

The immunoSEQ Assay, a bias-controlled multiplex PCR, was used to amplify TCRbeta CDR3 regions from genomic DNA. In the authors' own workflow: Nucleated cell counts per sample were estimated from amplification of reference gene primers within the assay. Sequence reads were collapsed and filtered to measure the absolute abundance of every unique TCRbeta CDR3 rearrangement. Productive Simpson clonality was computed per sample as the square root of Simpson's diversity index over productive rearrangements. Held by TCRdb, this immuneACCESS table contains in-frame sequences only and omits some clones. Under half of the omission traces to an unresolved V gene where checked; the cause of the rest is unknown. The D gene and trimming were derived from the DNA, and the V and J assignments and clone size from that table. The sample table lists approximately 120,000 clones, about 82% of them with a count of one. About 5.4% of the sample goes to the ten largest clones.

Each collaborating institution followed its own protocols to collect whole blood in K2EDTA tubes. For TCRbeta analysis, collaborators shipped samples in one of three forms: frozen whole blood, isolated PBMCs, or DNA extracted from either of those sample types. This receptor was obtained from a human donor in a cohort sampled during active COVID-19. What was sequenced was peripheral blood.

The CDR3 is CASSQVSPRASGRLASYNEQFF. DNA sequence: TGCGCCAGCAGCCAAGTCTCCCCCAGGGCTAGCGGGAGGCTTGCTTCCTACAATGAGCAGTTCTTC. The V gene is TRBV4-3 and the J gene is TRBJ2-1; 11 central bases correspond to TRBD2. Relative to germline, V is missing 1 base and J is missing 1 base, with 18 bases of the junction outside any gene match. The germline V gene sets CDR1 to LGHNA and CDR2 to YSLEER. From the cysteine up to the phenylalanine, the CDR3 has a length of 22 residues. Of the read, only the CDR3 DNA is kept; its 66 bases are in frame from base 1.